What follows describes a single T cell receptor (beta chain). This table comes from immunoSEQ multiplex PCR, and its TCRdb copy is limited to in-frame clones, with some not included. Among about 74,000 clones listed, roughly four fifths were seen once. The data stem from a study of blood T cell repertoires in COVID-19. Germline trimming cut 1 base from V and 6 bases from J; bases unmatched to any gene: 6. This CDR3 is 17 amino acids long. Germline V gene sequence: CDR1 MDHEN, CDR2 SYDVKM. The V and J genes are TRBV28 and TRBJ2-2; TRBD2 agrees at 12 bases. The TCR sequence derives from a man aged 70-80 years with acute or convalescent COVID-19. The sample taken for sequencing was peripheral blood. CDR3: CASSLSTSGSGPGELFF. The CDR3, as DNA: TGTGCCAGCAGTTTATCGACTAGCGGGAGTGGGCCCGGGGAGCTGTTTTTT.